Below are 12 T cell receptor beta chains sequenced from a single sample in a study of control samples from healthy donors and cancer patients. Data came from immunoSEQ multiplex PCR; TCRdb stores just in-frame clones and leaves some out. Among 150,000 to 200,000 clones listed, about 94% were seen once. Material for sequencing was blood. The receptors shown here come from a woman in her forties in good health.

The J gene is TRBJ2-1, the V gene TRBV3-1 (or the pseudogene TRBV3-2); the match to TRBD2 covers 8 bases. The CDR3 loop spans 15 amino acids. With V trimmed by 2 bases and J by 11 bases, 11 bases remained unmatched. Per germline, CDR1 LGHDT and CDR2 YNNKEL (reference sequence). This chain's CDR3 is CASSQHGGAGTQQFF. CDR3 coding DNA: TGTGCCAGCAGCCAACACGGGGGGGCCGGAACCCAGCAGTTCTTC.

This clone was seen just once. The chain couples TRBV6-2 or TRBV6-3 to TRBJ2-6, with D perhaps TRBD2 (5 bases). CDR3 length equals 16 residues. CDR1 and CDR2 (germline): MNHEY, SVGEGT. V lost 5 bases and J lost 4, with 15 bases in between. CDR3 nucleotide sequence: TGTGCCAGCAGTCCCCGGACTCCATCCGGGGCCAACGTCCTGACTTTC. This gives the protein CASSPRTPSGANVLTF.

This sequence joins TRBV3-1 (or the pseudogene TRBV3-2) and TRBJ1-1; 10 bases map to TRBD1. This CDR3 has 15 residues. CDR1 LGHDT and CDR2 YNNKEL come from the germline V gene (reference sequence). With 2 bases clipped from V and 1 base from J, the junction kept 1 base outside the gene matches. Here the CDR3 DNA reads TGTGCCAGCAGCCAATGGGACAGGGGGAACACTGAAGCTTTCTTT. This encodes CASSQWDRGNTEAFF.

The rearrangement uses TRBV9 and TRBJ1-1; D might be TRBD1 (6 bases). V lost 3 bases, J lost 4 bases, and 16 bases lay in between. CDR1 is SGDLS, CDR2 YYNGEE, per germline. The CDR3 sequence is 15 residues long. The CDR3: CASSGGTSRSTEAFF. The DNA for the CDR3 is TGTGCCAGCAGCGGTGGGACATCGAGGAGCACTGAAGCTTTCTTT.

The rearrangement links TRBV4-2 to TRBJ1-2; D gene ambiguous. CDR3 length: 13 residues. Trimming stripped 1 base from V and 3 bases from J, with 6 bases between. Germline V gene lookup returns CDR1 LGHNA and CDR2 YNFKEQ. The CDR3 is CASSQVSYYGYTF. The CDR3 nucleotides are TGTGCCAGCAGCCAAGTTTCTTACTATGGCTACACCTTC.

The count of this clone is one. The chain uses TRBV11-3 and TRBJ1-3; no definite D call. The CDR3 runs 15 residues. V was pared by 3 bases and J by 1 base, with 10 bases between. CDR1 SGHNT and CDR2 YENEEA come from the germline V gene. The DNA of the CDR3 is TGTGCCAGCAGCTTTGTAGAGGATTCTGGAAACACCATATATTTT. Translated, it gives CASSFVEDSGNTIYF.

The rearrangement links TRBV25-1 to TRBJ1-5, with TRBD1 identical over 9 bases. V dropped 1 base and J dropped 4; count of bases not matched to a gene: 5. The CDR3 is 16 amino acids. In germline, CDR1 is MGHDK, CDR2 SYGVNS. The CDR3 loop reads CASSECYRGPNQPQHF. As DNA, the CDR3 is TGTGCCAGCAGTGAATGTTACAGGGGGCCTAATCAGCCCCAGCATTTT.

The genes are TRBV5-1 and TRBJ2-7; D remains ambiguous. The germline CDR1 and CDR2 sequences are SGHRS and YFSETQ. The V end was cut by 0 bases, the J end by 5 bases, with 15 bases between. The CDR3 has 15 residues. The CDR3 DNA follows: TGCGCCAGCAGCTTGGGGGCCCTACGAGAGGACGAGCAGTACTTC. This encodes CASSLGALREDEQYF.

The rearrangement uses TRBV15 and TRBJ1-1, with D possibly being TRBD1 (5 bases). Between the trimmed V and J ends, which lost 7 bases and 5 bases, there was a span of 23 bases. Germline CDR1 and CDR2: LNHNV and YYDKDF (reference sequence). The CDR3 consists of 16 residues. CDR3 amino acids: CATNPIGKGEWTEAFF. CDR3 sequence (DNA): TGTGCCACCAACCCGATCGGCAAAGGGGAATGGACTGAAGCTTTCTTT.

The chain links TRBV11-2 to TRBJ2-1; no clear D. V lost 5 bases and J lost 5, with 25 bases in between. The CDR3 loop spans 18 amino acids. Germline CDR1 and CDR2: SGHAT and FQNNGV. The CDR3 DNA reads as TGTGCCAGCAGCCTACTCTCACCCCGACGTTTGAGTCACAATGAGCAGTTCTTC. Its translation is CASSLLSPRRLSHNEQFF.

The chain couples TRBV7-3 to TRBJ2-3, with D possibly being TRBD1 or TRBD2 (5 bases each). The V gene lost 2 bases and the J gene lost 1 base, with 10 bases spanning the gap. The CDR3 has 15 residues. Germline CDR1 and CDR2: SGHTA and FQGTGA. The CDR3 DNA reads TGTGCCAGCAGCTTAGATGGGACGGGCACAGATACGCAGTATTTT. It specifies CASSLDGTGTDTQYF. The variable domain in full, completed from reference TRBV7-3 and TRBJ2-3, reads GAGVSQTPSNKVTEKGKYVELRCDPISGHTALYWYRQSLGQGPEFLIYFQGTGAADDSGLPNDRFFAVRPEGSVSTLKIQRTERGDSAVYLCASSLDGTGTDTQYFGPGTRLTVL.

V is TRBV5-5 and J is TRBJ2-7, with D possibly being TRBD1 (6 bases). The germline gives CDR1 SGHKS, CDR2 YYEKEE (reference sequence). Between the trimmed V and J ends, which lost 1 base and 6 bases, there was a span of 8 bases. This CDR3 region has 12 residues. The CDR3 DNA reads TGTGCCAGCAGCTTGAGGGGGACCGAGCAGTACTTC. Translation gives CASSLRGTEQYF.